Listed below are T cell receptor beta chains from one sample, sequenced in a study of radiation and T cells in renal cell carcinoma. The repertoire was sequenced with immunoSEQ multiplex PCR; TCRdb's copy has only in-frame clones and lacks some. The table records around 75,000 clones, over 80% of them present only once. The sequences come from blood, collected from a patient whose treatment included radiotherapy and nephrectomy. All receptors derive from a man in his sixties with renal cell carcinoma. The CDR3 runs from the conserved cysteine through the conserved F or W. Each record gives: clone size, V gene, D gene, J gene, CDR3 protein, CDR3 DNA. D genes are given only for firm matches. Clone size appears in some rows only: once, few, many, or a class for an expanded clone.

clone size: .; V gene: TRBV15; D gene: TRBD1; J gene: TRBJ2-7; CDR3 protein: CATSRAPSTGRSYEQYF; CDR3 DNA: TGTGCCACCAGCAGAGCACCCTCGACAGGGCGCTCCTACGAGCAGTACTTC
clone size: .; V gene: TRBV5-6; D gene: TRBD1; J gene: TRBJ1-2; CDR3 protein: CASSFTGGKGVDGYTF; CDR3 DNA: TGTGCCAGCAGCTTCACAGGGGGCAAAGGGGTAGATGGCTACACCTTC
clone size: .; V gene: TRBV5-1; D gene: .; J gene: TRBJ2-2; CDR3 protein: CASSQDSPNTGELFF; CDR3 DNA: TGCGCCAGCAGCCAGGACAGTCCGAACACCGGGGAGCTGTTTTTT
clone size: .; V gene: TRBV7-9; D gene: TRBD2; J gene: TRBJ2-3; CDR3 protein: CASSPTEEAGDTDTQYF; CDR3 DNA: TGTGCCAGCAGCCCCACAGAGGAAGCGGGAGACACAGATACGCAGTATTTT
clone size: .; V gene: TRBV29-1; D gene: TRBD1; J gene: TRBJ1-1; CDR3 protein: CSGGDRANTEAFF; CDR3 DNA: TGCAGCGGGGGGGACAGGGCGAACACTGAAGCTTTCTTT
clone size: .; V gene: TRBV9; D gene: TRBD1; J gene: TRBJ2-7; CDR3 protein: CASSVEGTGGLREQYF; CDR3 DNA: TGTGCCAGCAGCGTAGAAGGGACAGGGGGCCTACGGGAGCAGTACTTC
clone size: .; V gene: TRBV19; D gene: TRBD1; J gene: TRBJ2-7; CDR3 protein: CASKNQGAYEQYF; CDR3 DNA: TGTGCCAGTAAAAACCAGGGGGCCTACGAGCAGTACTTC
clone size: .; V gene: TRBV5-4; D gene: .; J gene: TRBJ2-1; CDR3 protein: CASRGYSYNEQFF; CDR3 DNA: TGTGCCAGCAGGGGGTACTCCTACAATGAGCAGTTCTTC
clone size: .; V gene: TRBV7-8; D gene: .; J gene: TRBJ2-5; CDR3 protein: CASSLGTRGETQYF; CDR3 DNA: TGTGCCAGCAGCTTAGGGACTAGGGGGGAGACCCAGTACTTC
clone size: .; V gene: TRBV27; D gene: TRBD1; J gene: TRBJ1-2; CDR3 protein: CASSGTGLNYGYTF; CDR3 DNA: TGTGCCAGCAGTGGGACAGGGCTTAACTATGGCTACACCTTC
clone size: .; V gene: TRBV6-5; D gene: .; J gene: TRBJ2-3; CDR3 protein: CASRGSTDTQYF; CDR3 DNA: TGTGCCAGTCGGGGTAGCACAGATACGCAGTATTTT
clone size: .; V gene: TRBV11-2; D gene: .; J gene: TRBJ2-1; CDR3 protein: CASSLWAGNNEQFF; CDR3 DNA: TGTGCCAGCAGCTTGTGGGCAGGGAACAATGAGCAGTTCTTC
clone size: .; V gene: TRBV11-2; D gene: .; J gene: TRBJ2-1; CDR3 protein: CASSFLDNEQFF; CDR3 DNA: TGTGCCAGCAGTTTCCTAGACAATGAGCAGTTCTTC
clone size: .; V gene: TRBV6-1; D gene: TRBD1; J gene: TRBJ1-2; CDR3 protein: CASSGPTGGGGYTF; CDR3 DNA: TGTGCCAGCAGTGGTCCGACAGGGGGCGGCGGCTACACCTTC
clone size: .; V gene: TRBV12-1; D gene: .; J gene: TRBJ2-7; CDR3 protein: CARETEGGSYEQYF; CDR3 DNA: TGTGCCAGGGAAACGGAAGGTGGCTCCTACGAGCAGTACTTC
clone size: .; V gene: TRBV19; D gene: .; J gene: TRBJ1-1; CDR3 protein: CASSTPGQNTEAFF; CDR3 DNA: TGTGCCAGTAGTACCCCGGGACAGAACACTGAAGCTTTCTTT
clone size: few; V gene: TRBV7-9; D gene: TRBD2; J gene: TRBJ2-7; CDR3 protein: CASSLGGEGYEQYF; CDR3 DNA: TGTGCCAGCAGCTTAGGGGGGGAGGGCTACGAGCAGTACTTC
clone size: once; V gene: TRBV7-9; D gene: TRBD1; J gene: TRBJ2-7; CDR3 protein: CASSHLGQGEPYEQYF; CDR3 DNA: TGTGCCAGCAGCCACCTGGGACAGGGGGAACCGTACGAGCAGTACTTC
clone size: .; V gene: TRBV7-2; D gene: TRBD1; J gene: TRBJ2-3; CDR3 protein: CASSDIGTGLTDTQYF; CDR3 DNA: TGTGCCAGCAGCGACATTGGGACAGGCCTCACAGATACGCAGTATTTT
clone size: .; V gene: TRBV27; D gene: TRBD2; J gene: TRBJ2-3; CDR3 protein: CASSGGGTQYF; CDR3 DNA: TGTGCCAGCAGCGGGGGGGGTACGCAGTATTTT
clone size: .; V gene: TRBV7-2; D gene: .; J gene: TRBJ1-5; CDR3 protein: CASSLWRSGDQPQHF; CDR3 DNA: TGTGCCAGCAGCTTATGGAGGTCGGGGGACCAGCCCCAGCATTTT
clone size: .; V gene: TRBV28; D gene: .; J gene: TRBJ1-4; CDR3 protein: CASLEGRREKLFF; CDR3 DNA: TGTGCCAGCCTAGAGGGGAGGAGGGAAAAACTGTTTTTT
clone size: .; V gene: TRBV29-1; D gene: TRBD1; J gene: TRBJ2-2; CDR3 protein: CSVEGPTGGGVGELFF; CDR3 DNA: TGCAGCGTTGAGGGGCCCACAGGGGGCGGGGTAGGGGAGCTGTTTTTT
clone size: .; V gene: TRBV4-1; D gene: TRBD1; J gene: TRBJ2-1; CDR3 protein: CASSLKGTGDRNEQFF; CDR3 DNA: TGCGCCAGCAGCCTTAAAGGGACAGGGGATCGCAATGAGCAGTTCTTC
clone size: .; V gene: TRBV5-6; D gene: .; J gene: TRBJ2-7; CDR3 protein: CASSSVTQGPYEQYF; CDR3 DNA: TGTGCTAGCAGCTCCGTCACTCAGGGGCCCTACGAGCAGTACTTC
clone size: .; V gene: TRBV28; D gene: .; J gene: TRBJ2-5; CDR3 protein: CASSRYLGWEVETQYF; CDR3 DNA: TGTGCCAGCAGTAGATATCTAGGGTGGGAGGTAGAGACCCAGTACTTC
clone size: few; V gene: TRBV7-9; D gene: TRBD1; J gene: TRBJ1-2; CDR3 protein: CASSFRGDYGYTF; CDR3 DNA: TGTGCCAGCAGCTTCAGGGGGGACTATGGCTACACCTTC
clone size: .; V gene: TRBV21-1; D gene: .; J gene: TRBJ2-3; CDR3 protein: CASDISDTQYF; CDR3 DNA: TGTGCCAGCGACATATCAGATACGCAGTATTTT
clone size: .; V gene: TRBV5-1; D gene: .; J gene: TRBJ2-2; CDR3 protein: CASGPQLSGHTGELFF; CDR3 DNA: TGCGCCAGCGGACCCCAACTAAGCGGACACACCGGGGAGCTGTTTTTT
clone size: .; V gene: TRBV27; D gene: TRBD2; J gene: TRBJ2-5; CDR3 protein: CASSPGSGSIQETQYF; CDR3 DNA: TGTGCCAGCAGTCCAGGGAGCGGGAGTATCCAAGAGACCCAGTACTTC
clone size: .; V gene: TRBV5-1; D gene: .; J gene: TRBJ2-7; CDR3 protein: CASSLNPGPSYEQYF; CDR3 DNA: TGCGCCAGCAGCTTGAATCCAGGACCCTCCTACGAGCAGTACTTC
clone size: .; V gene: TRBV28; D gene: TRBD1; J gene: TRBJ2-3; CDR3 protein: CASSPGQGYADTQYF; CDR3 DNA: TGTGCCAGCAGCCCGGGACAGGGGTACGCAGATACGCAGTATTTT
clone size: .; V gene: TRBV28; D gene: .; J gene: TRBJ2-7; CDR3 protein: CASSPPGVAQYEQYF; CDR3 DNA: TGTGCCAGCAGTCCCCCAGGAGTAGCTCAGTACGAGCAGTACTTC
clone size: .; V gene: TRBV7-9; D gene: .; J gene: TRBJ2-2; CDR3 protein: CASSWEALGELFF; CDR3 DNA: TGTGCCAGCAGCTGGGAGGCTCTCGGGGAGCTGTTTTTT
clone size: .; V gene: TRBV5-6; D gene: .; J gene: TRBJ2-2; CDR3 protein: CASSRQYTGELFF; CDR3 DNA: TGTGCCAGCAGCCGGCAGTACACCGGGGAGCTGTTTTTT
clone size: medium-sized; V gene: TRBV27; D gene: .; J gene: TRBJ2-7; CDR3 protein: CASSLDRSYEQYF; CDR3 DNA: TGTGCCAGCAGTTTAGACAGATCCTACGAGCAGTACTTC
clone size: once; V gene: TRBV11-2; D gene: .; J gene: TRBJ1-2; CDR3 protein: CASSFPHGRPLDGYTF; CDR3 DNA: TGTGCCAGCAGCTTCCCCCACGGGAGGCCCTTAGATGGCTACACCTTC
clone size: .; V gene: TRBV7-8; D gene: TRBD2; J gene: TRBJ2-2; CDR3 protein: CASTPRLAGVTGELFF; CDR3 DNA: TGTGCCAGCACCCCAAGACTAGCGGGAGTCACCGGGGAGCTGTTTTTT
clone size: .; V gene: TRBV2; D gene: TRBD1; J gene: TRBJ2-3; CDR3 protein: CASRLDRGGDTQYF; CDR3 DNA: TGTGCCAGCAGGTTGGACAGGGGAGGAGATACGCAGTATTTT
clone size: .; V gene: TRBV19; D gene: TRBD2; J gene: TRBJ2-3; CDR3 protein: CASSIGGTSGRSPSSTDTQYF; CDR3 DNA: TGTGCCAGTAGTATCGGTGGGACTAGCGGGAGGTCCCCTTCTAGCACAGATACGCAGTATTTT
clone size: .; V gene: TRBV6-5; D gene: .; J gene: TRBJ2-7; CDR3 protein: CASSYGTSTYEQYF; CDR3 DNA: TGTGCCAGCAGTTATGGGACATCCACCTACGAGCAGTACTTC
clone size: .; V gene: TRBV7-9; D gene: .; J gene: TRBJ1-3; CDR3 protein: CASEEVFGNTIYF; CDR3 DNA: TGTGCCAGCGAGGAGGTCTTTGGAAACACCATATATTTT
clone size: .; V gene: TRBV5-1; D gene: TRBD1; J gene: TRBJ2-2; CDR3 protein: CASSSVDRGFTGELFF; CDR3 DNA: TGCGCCAGCAGCTCCGTCGACAGGGGGTTTACCGGGGAGCTGTTTTTT
clone size: .; V gene: TRBV28; D gene: TRBD1; J gene: TRBJ2-7; CDR3 protein: CASTPPGQGAYEQYF; CDR3 DNA: TGTGCCAGCACTCCTCCGGGACAGGGTGCATACGAGCAGTACTTC
clone size: .; V gene: TRBV18; D gene: .; J gene: TRBJ2-1; CDR3 protein: CASSLQGPYNEQFF; CDR3 DNA: TGTGCCAGCTCACTCCAGGGGCCCTACAATGAGCAGTTCTTC
clone size: .; V gene: TRBV5-1; D gene: .; J gene: TRBJ1-1; CDR3 protein: CASSWGSGRAEAFF; CDR3 DNA: TGCGCCAGCAGCTGGGGCTCGGGACGGGCTGAAGCTTTCTTT
clone size: .; V gene: TRBV7-9; D gene: TRBD1; J gene: TRBJ1-4; CDR3 protein: CASSLDSTGANEKLFF; CDR3 DNA: TGTGCCAGCAGCTTAGACTCAACAGGGGCTAATGAAAAACTGTTTTTT
clone size: .; V gene: TRBV19; D gene: .; J gene: TRBJ1-4; CDR3 protein: CASSIGALPNEKLFF; CDR3 DNA: TGTGCCAGTAGTATAGGGGCTCTACCTAATGAAAAACTGTTTTTT
clone size: .; V gene: TRBV5-1; D gene: .; J gene: TRBJ2-5; CDR3 protein: CASSLGPGGETQYF; CDR3 DNA: TGCGCCAGCAGCTTGGGTCCAGGCGGAGAGACCCAGTACTTC
clone size: .; V gene: TRBV2; D gene: .; J gene: TRBJ2-3; CDR3 protein: CASRTEISSTDTQYF; CDR3 DNA: TGTGCCAGCAGGACTGAAATTTCTAGCACAGATACGCAGTATTTT
clone size: .; V gene: TRBV5-1; D gene: .; J gene: TRBJ1-1; CDR3 protein: CASSPLPGNTEAFF; CDR3 DNA: TGCGCCAGCAGCCCCCTCCCGGGGAACACTGAAGCTTTCTTT
clone size: .; V gene: TRBV19; D gene: TRBD1; J gene: TRBJ1-4; CDR3 protein: CASSLGQGNEKLFF; CDR3 DNA: TGTGCCAGTAGCTTGGGACAGGGAAATGAAAAACTGTTTTTT
clone size: .; V gene: TRBV7-2; D gene: .; J gene: TRBJ2-7; CDR3 protein: CASSLGVSEQYF; CDR3 DNA: TGTGCCAGCAGCCTCGGGGTCTCCGAGCAGTACTTC
clone size: .; V gene: TRBV5-5; D gene: .; J gene: TRBJ1-2; CDR3 protein: CASIFQGGLSYTF; CDR3 DNA: TGTGCCAGCATCTTTCAAGGCGGGCTTAGCTACACCTTC
clone size: .; V gene: TRBV7-8; D gene: TRBD2; J gene: TRBJ2-5; CDR3 protein: CASSLREGGRGGETQYF; CDR3 DNA: TGTGCCAGCAGCTTAAGAGAAGGCGGGAGAGGTGGGGAGACCCAGTACTTC